Each of the 19 T cell receptor beta chains below was sequenced from the same sample in a study of CD8 T cells in Susac syndrome (dated by TCRdb to between 2018 and 2021). Library preparation used the immunoSEQ multiplex PCR assay. RNA was extracted using the RNeasy kit, and roughly 0.45 to 1 microgram was reverse transcribed with random hexamers. Using fastp trimming at Q25 and MiXCR clonotype assembly, TCRdb reanalyzed the public sequencing data and kept in-frame beta chains. Records with the same CDR3 protein are collapsed into one entry carrying the most frequent genes and DNA. This sample lists under 200,000 distinct CDR3 sequences; over 90% were detected once. Of the sample, 0.16% is held by the ten largest clones. The specimen sequenced was CD8+ T cells from PBMCs. These receptors were taken from a human donor with Susac syndrome.

The V gene is TRBV20-1, the J gene TRBJ2-7, with D possibly matching TRBD1 (6 bases). Per germline, CDR1 DFQATT and CDR2 SNEGSKA (reference sequence). The CDR3 has 12 amino acids. Trimming pared 6 bases from V and 3 bases from J, leaving 12 bases between. Here the CDR3 DNA reads TGCAGTGCCGGGGACACAATCTACGAGCAGTACTTC. Translating it yields CSAGDTIYEQYF.

The chain employs TRBV4-1 and TRBJ2-1; weak D call: TRBD1 (5 bases). The CDR3 runs to 14 residues. CDR1 and CDR2 (germline): MGHRA, YSYEKL. Trimming pared 5 bases from V and 3 bases from J, leaving 11 bases between. CDR3 sequence reads: CASSSTGNYNEQFF. The DNA of the CDR3 is TGCGCCAGCAGCTCAACAGGAAACTACAATGAGCAGTTCTTC.

The chain couples TRBV5-8 to TRBJ2-5, with 7 bases aligning to TRBD2. The CDR3 is 15 residues long. V lost 1 base and J lost 1; bases outside the gene matches: 4. Germline CDR1 reads SGHTS; CDR2 reads YDEGEE. This chain's CDR3 is CASSLFSGLQETQYF. CDR3 DNA sequence: TGTGCCAGCAGCTTGTTTAGCGGGCTCCAAGAGACCCAGTACTTC.

The gene calls are TRBV9 and TRBJ2-1; 9 bases agree with TRBD2. Germline V lookup: CDR1 SGDLS, CDR2 YYNGEE. V shed 2 bases, J shed 4 bases, and the junction held 4 bases outside the gene matches. The CDR3 loop spans 15 amino acids. Written as DNA, the CDR3 is TGTGCCAGCAGCGTTCTGACTAGCGGATACAATGAGCAGTTCTTC. This codes for CASSVLTSGYNEQFF.

Written as DNA, the CDR3 is TGTGCCAGCAGTAACTCCGGGGACTCCTACGAGCAGTACTTC. Translation: CASSNSGDSYEQYF. V is TRBV28 and J is TRBJ2-7; perhaps TRBD2 as D (5 bases). V was pared by 5 bases and J by 0 bases, with 11 bases between. The CDR3 contains 14 residues. The germline V gene has CDR1 MDHEN and CDR2 SYDVKM.

The V and J genes are TRBV4-1 and TRBJ2-1, with D uncertain. The V gene lost 0 bases and the J gene lost 6 bases, with 6 bases spanning the gap. Germline CDR1 reads MGHRA; CDR2 reads YSYEKL. This CDR3 spans 13 amino acids. The CDR3 DNA reads TGCGCCAGCAGCCAAGAGATGGCCAATGAGCAGTTCTTC. Translated: CASSQEMANEQFF.

The rearrangement links TRBV7-3 to TRBJ2-1; 13 positions agree with TRBD2. Germline loops: CDR1 SGHTA, CDR2 FQGTGA. V was clipped by 5 bases and J by 6 bases; unmatched bases: 4. This CDR3 region has 15 residues. CDR3 amino acids: CASSQLAGGFNEQFF. The DNA of the CDR3 is TGTGCCAGCAGCCAACTAGCGGGAGGGTTCAATGAGCAGTTCTTC.

This clonotype has just one count. This chain connects TRBV12-3 or TRBV12-4 to TRBJ2-1; 11 bases map to TRBD2. J gave up 1 base and V 6 bases, and 5 bases lay outside the gene matches. This CDR3 has 16 amino acids. Here the CDR3 DNA reads TGTGCCAGCAGGCCGGGACTAGCGGTATCCTACAATGAGCAGTTCTTC. It encodes CASRPGLAVSYNEQFF.

This chain links TRBV28 with TRBJ2-3, with a tentative D call TRBD2 (6 bases). V shed 3 bases and J shed 2 bases, with 15 bases lying between them. The CDR3 length is 16 residues. Germline loops: CDR1 MDHEN, CDR2 SYDVKM. The CDR3 coding sequence is TGTGCCAGCAGTTTCGGGGCGGGCGGGGTCACAGATACGCAGTATTTT. Translating it yields CASSFGAGGVTDTQYF.

The chain is built from TRBV20-1 and TRBJ2-7; D is unclear. V was cut by 1 base and J by 3 bases, with 13 bases left in between. This CDR3 is built from 14 residues. Germline V gene lookup returns CDR1 DFQATT and CDR2 SNEGSKA (reference sequence). For the CDR3, the DNA is TGCAGTGCTAGAGTCCTCGACGGAATCTACGAGCAGTACTTC. Residues: CSARVLDGIYEQYF.

The chain combines TRBV30 with TRBJ2-7, with 9 nucleotides matching TRBD1. The V gene end was trimmed by 3 bases and the J gene end by 3 bases; junction bases not matched to a gene: 6. The CDR3 extends over 14 amino acids. Germline V gene sequence: CDR1 GTSNPN, CDR2 SVGIG (reference sequence). DNA of the CDR3: TGTGCCTGGAGGGGGGACAGGGTAGACTACGAGCAGTACTTC. This sequence encodes CAWRGDRVDYEQYF.

The J gene is TRBJ1-2, the V gene TRBV29-1; TRBD1 might be the D (6 bases). V was trimmed by 6 bases and J by 7 bases, leaving 21 bases between them. CDR1 is SQVTM and CDR2 is ANQGSEA in the germline V gene. The CDR3 covers 14 residues. CDR3 amino acids: CSVGHAGVGGGYTF. Written as DNA, the CDR3 is TGCAGCGTGGGACATGCGGGGGTGGGAGGTGGCTACACCTTC.

This chain uses TRBV5-1 with TRBJ2-5; maybe TRBD2 (6 bases). The CDR3 runs 14 residues. V shed 4 bases and J shed 1 base, with 11 bases lying between them. Germline assignment: CDR1 SGHRS and CDR2 YFSETQ. The CDR3 coding sequence is TGCGCCAGCAGCGTGGGGGACTTCCAAGAGACCCAGTACTTC. Translation gives CASSVGDFQETQYF.

The chain joins TRBV15 to TRBJ2-3; 9 bases are shared with TRBD1. Per germline, CDR1 LNHNV and CDR2 YYDKDF (reference sequence). The V gene end was trimmed by 2 bases and the J gene end by 0 bases; junction bases not matched to a gene: 3. The CDR3 has 16 residues. CDR3 residues: CATSRSGTGSTDTQYF. In DNA, the CDR3 is TGTGCCACCAGCAGATCCGGGACAGGGAGCACAGATACGCAGTATTTT.

This sequence joins TRBV20-1 and TRBJ2-7; 8 nucleotides agree with TRBD1. The ends lost 2 bases at V and 1 base at J; junction bases unmatched: 10. The length of the CDR3 is 16 residues. CDR1 and CDR2 from the germline V gene are DFQATT and SNEGSKA (reference sequence). The CDR3 nucleotides read TGCAGTGCTAGACCAGGGGGCTTATACTTATCCTACGAGCAGTACTTC. As protein: CSARPGGLYLSYEQYF.

This clonotype was seen a few times. The J gene is TRBJ1-1, the V gene TRBV7-9, with D hard to call. The CDR3 has 11 amino acids. The V and J ends lost 4 bases and 6 bases respectively, with 6 bases between them. CDR1 is SEHNR, CDR2 FQNEAQ, per germline (reference sequence). The CDR3 DNA reads TGTGCCAGCAGCTCGGGTCCTGAAGCTTTCTTT. Its protein product is CASSSGPEAFF.

V gene TRBV9 combines with J gene TRBJ2-1, with 12 bases lining up with TRBD2. The CDR3 loop spans 19 amino acids. Germline CDR1 SGDLS, CDR2 YYNGEE. V lost 0 bases, J lost 5 bases, and 12 bases stayed unmatched. The CDR3 loop reads CASSVGFPSRLAGDNEQFF. DNA for the CDR3: TGTGCCAGCAGCGTAGGCTTTCCGAGCCGACTAGCGGGAGACAATGAGCAGTTCTTC.

DNA for the CDR3: TGTGCCAGCAGCGGGACAGGGGGAAACACCATATATTTT. Translated: CASSGTGGNTIYF. The J gene is TRBJ1-3, the V gene TRBV11-2, with 9 bases aligning to TRBD1. CDR1 SGHAT and CDR2 FQNNGV come from the germline V gene. The V gene end was trimmed by 5 bases and the J gene end by 4 bases; junction bases not matched to a gene: 0. The CDR3 has 13 amino acids.

The chain has TRBV6-1 and TRBJ1-1; no reliable D call. V was trimmed by 4 bases and J by 8 bases, leaving 5 bases between them. CDR3 length equals 10 residues. CDR1 and CDR2 from the germline V gene are MNHNS and SASEGT. The CDR3 sequence: CASSAREAFF. The CDR3 nucleotides are TGTGCCAGCAGTGCTAGGGAAGCTTTCTTT.